This TCR beta chain was found in a study of regulatory T cells in long-lasting Graves disease. Time point denoted: persistent/refractory GD, antithyroid drugs over 5 years with positive TRAb. PBMCs provided the RNA from which the TCR library was made. An endocrinology department located in Xi'an, China, was where the patients came from. Peripheral blood, at 7.5 to 9 milliliters, went into EDTA tubes. Relying on iRepertoire HTBI primers and Arm-PCR of CDR3 regions, the team built TCR beta libraries. Via MiXCR, TCRdb re-called the multiplex PCR reads, giving one row per CDR3 protein. The data show more than 300,000 distinct CDR3 sequences, 15% to 20% seen once. With V trimmed by 5 bases and J by 2 bases, 12 bases remained unmatched. The germline V gene has CDR1 SEHNR and CDR2 FQNEAQ (reference sequence). The CDR3 sequence is 16 residues long. Of note for this clonotype: What it recognizes is unknown.

General observations from the study: Persistent patients had a count of shared public clonotypes (approximately 3,000) that exceeded that of new patients (966). The study found TRBV28, TRBJ1-2 and TRBJ2-5 favored in persistent disease.

This material consisted of peripheral blood mononuclear cells (PBMCs), taken when the disease was refractory, from a patient treated with antithyroid drugs. This clonotype originated in a female donor with Graves disease. The V gene is TRBV7-9, the J gene TRBJ2-7, with TRBD1 matching over 7 bases. In nucleotides, the CDR3 is TGTGCCAGCAGCCAGCTCCTCCGGGACAGAACCTACGAGCAGTACTTC. Protein: CASSQLLRDRTYEQYF.